This passage covers 25 T cell receptor beta chains from one sample sequenced in a study of T-cell reconstitution after alpha-beta-depleted transplantation in children. Unique molecular identifiers were incorporated into the prepared TCRbeta library. TCRdb called the PCR reads again in MiXCR, with one record for every CDR3 protein. Of fewer than 400,000 distinct CDR3 sequences in the sample, around 25% were seen once. Sequencing used PBMCs, mostly from graft donor cells, obtained 180 days after TCRalphabeta/CD19-depleted stem cell transplant. These receptors came from a male patient younger than 18 who had a stem cell transplant for acute lymphoblastic leukemia, so the T cells may come from the graft donor.

The chain uses TRBV2 and TRBJ2-3, with 9 bases identical to TRBD2. V was clipped by 2 bases and J by 2 bases; unmatched bases: 11. This CDR3 has 18 amino acids. Germline V gives CDR1 SNHLY, CDR2 FYNNEI. The DNA for the CDR3 is TGTGCCAGCAGTGAAACCCCCAGGCGGGAGGGGATCACAGATACGCAGTATTTT. The encoded protein is CASSETPRREGITDTQYF.

This clonotype was found a few times. The chain carries TRBV7-9 and TRBJ2-7, with 11 positions matching TRBD2. V trimming: 6 bases; J trimming: 2 bases; junction bases outside the gene matches: 3. The germline gives CDR1 SEHNR, CDR2 FQNEAQ (reference sequence). The CDR3 extends over 14 amino acids. The CDR3: CASRIAGGPYEQYF. CDR3 nucleotides: TGTGCCAGCAGAATAGCGGGAGGGCCCTACGAGCAGTACTTC.

This clonotype was recorded many times. The chain joins TRBV20-1 to TRBJ2-4, with a possible D match to TRBD2 (7 bases). Germline CDR1 is DFQATT and CDR2 is SNEGSKA (reference sequence). Trimming cost V 1 base and J 7 bases, with 20 bases left between them. The CDR3 sequence is 16 residues long. The CDR3 DNA is TGCAGTGCTAGAGCCAAATACAGGGAGGGACTGAACATTCAGTACTTC. It is translated as CSARAKYREGLNIQYF.

This chain joins TRBV30 and TRBJ2-1; TRBD2 aligns across 10 bases. Germline CDR1 GTSNPN, CDR2 SVGIG (reference sequence). The CDR3 consists of 14 residues. Losses at the gene ends were 0 bases for V and 9 bases for J; bases not matched to a gene: 5. CDR3 nucleotide sequence: TGTGCCTGGAGTGTGGGACTAGCGTCAACTGAGCAGTTCTTC. Translation gives CAWSVGLASTEQFF.

This clonotype was counted a few times. The rearrangement joins TRBV11-2 to TRBJ2-5; 11 nucleotides match TRBD2. V was clipped by 7 bases and J by 3 bases; unmatched bases: 13. Germline V gene data show CDR1 as SGHAT and CDR2 as FQNNGV. The CDR3 sequence is 17 residues long. The CDR3: CASTQEALAGAKETQYF. In nucleotides, the CDR3 is TGTGCCAGCACCCAAGAGGCACTAGCGGGAGCCAAAGAGACCCAGTACTTC.

This clonotype occurred many times. The chain links TRBV5-1 to TRBJ2-7; D is undetermined. This CDR3 is 12 amino acids long. Looked up from germline, CDR1 is SGHRS and CDR2 is YFSETQ. V lost 4 bases to trimming and J lost 0 bases, with 5 bases between them. DNA for the CDR3: TGCGCCAGCAGCCCGAACTCCTACGAGCAGTACTTC. This encodes CASSPNSYEQYF.

The chain links TRBV7-9 to TRBJ2-3, with a weak D call TRBD2 (5 bases). CDR1 SEHNR and CDR2 FQNEAQ come from the germline V gene (reference sequence). V shed 4 bases and J shed 2 bases, with 19 bases lying between them. The CDR3 has 17 amino acids. CDR3 nucleotide sequence: TGTGCCAGCAGCTCTACGACCCCACTAGGAACCACAGATACGCAGTATTTT. Translation gives CASSSTTPLGTTDTQYF.

The gene calls are TRBV20-1 and TRBJ2-7, with D maybe TRBD1 (7 bases). The CDR3 loop spans 14 amino acids. Germline CDR1 DFQATT, CDR2 SNEGSKA (reference sequence). V was shortened by 3 bases and J by 0 bases, with 12 bases between the two germline ends. In DNA form, the CDR3 reads TGCAGTGCTAGCGCAGGGGGGTACTCCTACGAGCAGTACTTC. Translation: CSASAGGYSYEQYF.

This clonotype was seen only a few times. V usage is TRBV15 and J usage is TRBJ2-4, with D unresolved. Trimming pared 0 bases from V and 0 bases from J, leaving 12 bases between. Germline V gene sequence: CDR1 LNHNV, CDR2 YYDKDF (reference sequence). The CDR3 length is 17 residues. The CDR3: CATSRDGTRLAKNIQYF. Written as DNA, the CDR3 is TGTGCCACCAGCAGAGATGGCACCCGACTAGCCAAAAACATTCAGTACTTC.

The chain carries TRBV7-3 and TRBJ1-1; unclear D gene. The CDR3 consists of 12 residues. V gave up 2 bases and J gave up 5 bases, with 6 bases separating them. Germline V gene data show CDR1 as SGHTA and CDR2 as FQGTGA. DNA for the CDR3: TGTGCCAGCAGCTTAGGAGTTACTGAAGCTTTCTTT. It translates to CASSLGVTEAFF.

This clonotype showed up just a few times. CDR3 sequence: CASSLAGTNSYEQYF. DNA for the CDR3: TGCGCCAGCAGCTTGGCCGGGACCAATTCCTACGAGCAGTACTTC. The genes are TRBV5-1 and TRBJ2-7; D may match TRBD1 or TRBD2 (5 bases each). Trimming took off 0 bases at V and 1 base at J, with 11 bases between the two ends. The CDR3 loop spans 15 amino acids. Germline assignment: CDR1 SGHRS and CDR2 YFSETQ.

This clonotype appeared a few times. The chain links TRBV7-9 to TRBJ1-1; no definite D call. Per germline, CDR1 SEHNR and CDR2 FQNEAQ (reference sequence). With 6 bases removed from V and 1 base from J, the gap between germline ends came to 12 bases. The CDR3 is made up of 14 amino acids. DNA of the CDR3: TGTGCCAGCAGATTTGAGGCACAGAACACTGAAGCTTTCTTT. This sequence encodes CASRFEAQNTEAFF.

The table lists this clonotype with a few counts. The chain has TRBV20-1 and TRBJ2-5; 10 bases agree with TRBD1. V lost 6 bases and J lost 5; bases outside the gene matches: 3. Germline V gene lookup returns CDR1 DFQATT and CDR2 SNEGSKA (reference sequence). CDR3 size: 12 residues. CDR3 region: CSATGQGETQYF. The CDR3 nucleotides are TGCAGTGCCACGGGACAGGGGGAGACCCAGTACTTC.

The chain combines TRBV3-1 with TRBJ2-3, with unresolved D. The CDR3 is 15 amino acids. Germline V gives CDR1 LGHDT, CDR2 YNNKEL (reference sequence). V was clipped by 1 base and J by 2 bases, with 10 bases between them. DNA of the CDR3: TGTGCCAGCAGCCAAGTTAACTTCCTCACAGATACGCAGTATTTT. Translating gives CASSQVNFLTDTQYF.

Notes on this clonotype: This may be a read error, as it is one base from a much larger clone. This sequence joins TRBV29-1 and TRBJ2-1, with 9 nucleotides matching TRBD2. Germline-derived CDR1 and CDR2 are SQVTM and ANQGSEA. J lost 9 bases, V lost 8 bases, and 11 bases had no gene match. The CDR3 has 13 residues. CDR3 region: CSLPGTSRFEQFF. For the CDR3, the DNA is TGCAGCTTACCCGGGACTAGCAGGTTTGAGCAGTTCTTC.

This clonotype has a handful of counts. The J gene is TRBJ2-5, the V gene TRBV5-1, with 8 bases that match TRBD1. V dropped 2 bases and J dropped 6; count of bases not matched to a gene: 6. The CDR3 is 14 amino acids. CDR1 and CDR2 from the germline V gene are SGHRS and YFSETQ. The CDR3 spells CASSFSGGAKTQYF. The CDR3 region has the DNA TGCGCCAGCAGCTTTTCAGGGGGCGCGAAGACCCAGTACTTC.

This clonotype occurred a few times. The chain links TRBV10-2 to TRBJ1-1; D is undetermined. The CDR3 has 13 residues. V dropped 7 bases and J dropped 2 bases, with 11 bases sitting between them. The germline gives CDR1 WSHSY, CDR2 SAAADI. The CDR3 DNA follows: TGCGCCAGCACCGACACAGCAAACACTGAAGCTTTCTTT. Amino acid sequence: CASTDTANTEAFF.

This clonotype was seen at least ten times. The rearrangement uses TRBV27 and TRBJ2-3; 10 bases are a match to TRBD2. The V gene's germline CDR1 is MNHEY and CDR2 SMNVEV (reference sequence). This CDR3 is built from 16 residues. Trimming removed 2 bases from V and 4 bases from J; junction bases left unmatched: 6. This CDR3 reads CASSLMASGSSDTQYF. The CDR3 nucleotides read TGTGCCAGCAGTTTAATGGCTAGCGGGAGCTCAGATACGCAGTATTTT.

This clonotype was counted between two and nine times. The chain couples TRBV7-9 to TRBJ1-1; TRBD1 aligns across 7 bases. Germline CDR1 SEHNR, CDR2 FQNEAQ (reference sequence). V gave up 5 bases and J gave up 7 bases; unmatched junction bases: 10. The length of the CDR3 is 14 residues. For the CDR3, the DNA is TGTGCCAGCAGCGCACTTGACAGGGAAATTGAAGCTTTCTTT. Encoded protein: CASSALDREIEAFF.

The chain couples TRBV7-9 to TRBJ2-7; 12 bases agree with TRBD2. The CDR3 contains 15 residues. CDR1 is SEHNR, CDR2 FQNEAQ, per germline (reference sequence). Trimming took 6 bases from V and 2 from J; bases not matched to a gene: 5. The CDR3 DNA is TGTGCCAGCAGAACCGGGACTAGCGGGCCCTACGAGCAGTACTTC. This encodes CASRTGTSGPYEQYF.

This clonotype was counted a few times. The V gene is TRBV2, the J gene TRBJ2-1, with TRBD2 identical over 14 bases. The CDR3 loop spans 15 amino acids. Trimming at V came to 4 bases and at J to 8 bases, leaving 4 bases not matched to a gene. CDR1 is SNHLY, CDR2 FYNNEI, per germline. CDR3 sequence: CASSAGLAGADEQFF. CDR3 DNA: TGTGCCAGCAGTGCGGGACTAGCGGGAGCGGATGAGCAGTTCTTC.

This clonotype showed up just a few times. This rearrangement joins TRBV4-1 to TRBJ2-1, with TRBD2 as a possible D gene (6 bases). CDR1 and CDR2 (germline): MGHRA, YSYEKL. This CDR3 is 15 amino acids long. Trimming cost V 6 bases and J 5 bases, with 17 bases left between them. The CDR3 here is CASRRRREPDNEQFF. The CDR3, as DNA: TGCGCCAGCAGACGTAGACGGGAGCCAGACAATGAGCAGTTCTTC.

V and J are TRBV20-1 and TRBJ2-7, with D tentatively TRBD2 (6 bases). The ends were cut back, 3 bases at V and 2 bases at J, with 11 bases in the middle. This CDR3 is built from 13 residues. Germline V gives CDR1 DFQATT, CDR2 SNEGSKA (reference sequence). In nucleotides, the CDR3 is TGCAGTGCTAGGGGGGGAGTCCCCTACGAGCAGTACTTC. Residues: CSARGGVPYEQYF.

This clonotype was counted a few times. V usage is TRBV9 and J usage is TRBJ2-1; 12 nucleotides line up with TRBD2. Germline V gene lookup returns CDR1 SGDLS and CDR2 YYNGEE. Trimming cost V 4 bases and J 12 bases; bases outside gene matches: 14. This CDR3 has 16 residues. The CDR3 nucleotides read TGTGCCAGCAGCCTGACTAGCGGGAGCCCGGGGGGGTCGCAGTTCTTC. Translated, it gives CASSLTSGSPGGSQFF.

V and J are TRBV29-1 and TRBJ1-1; D is unresolved. V lost 4 bases and J lost 6, with 9 bases in between. The CDR3 spans 11 residues. Germline V gene sequence: CDR1 SQVTM, CDR2 ANQGSEA. This chain's CDR3 is CSVVRQSEAFF. The CDR3 bases are TGCAGCGTTGTTAGGCAATCTGAAGCTTTCTTT.